The sample holds many counts of the clone carrying this T cell receptor beta chain. Its antigen is still unknown. These data are taken from a study of response to subunit inactivated influenza vaccine. Study findings and constraints: Authors suggested that a seasonal influenza vaccination recruits few new T cells each time.

Using its own MiXCR run on the RT-PCR reads, TCRdb lists one record per CDR3 protein. The table records more than 700,000 distinct CDR3 sequences, around 21% of them present only once. The CDR3 spans 13 residues. Per germline, CDR1 DFQATT and CDR2 SNEGSKA (reference sequence). V was clipped by 6 bases and J by 9 bases; unmatched bases: 11. The sequence was obtained from a man between 45 and 60 years old who received an inactivated influenza vaccine. J is TRBJ2-1 and V is TRBV20-1, with 7 nucleotides matching TRBD2. This specimen consisted of PBMCs from blood, obtained 5 days after vaccination. CDR3 nucleotides: TGCAGTGCGCATTCTCTAGCGGAGCCTGAGCAGTTCTTC. Translated: CSAHSLAEPEQFF.